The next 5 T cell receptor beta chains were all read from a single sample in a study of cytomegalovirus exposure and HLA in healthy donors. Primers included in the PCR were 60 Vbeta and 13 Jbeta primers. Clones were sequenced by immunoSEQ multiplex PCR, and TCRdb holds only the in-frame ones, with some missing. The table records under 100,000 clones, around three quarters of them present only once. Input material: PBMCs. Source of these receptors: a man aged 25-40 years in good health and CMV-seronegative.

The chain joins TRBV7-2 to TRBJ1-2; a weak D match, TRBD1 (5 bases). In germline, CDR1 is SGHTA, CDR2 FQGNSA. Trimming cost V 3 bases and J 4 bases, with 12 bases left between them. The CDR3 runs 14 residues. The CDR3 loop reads CASSLTREGYGYTF. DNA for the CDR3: TGTGCCAGCAGCTTGACCAGGGAAGGCTATGGCTACACCTTC.

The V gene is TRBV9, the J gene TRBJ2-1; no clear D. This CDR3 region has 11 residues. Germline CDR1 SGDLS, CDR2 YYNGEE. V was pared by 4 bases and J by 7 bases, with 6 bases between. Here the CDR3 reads CASSIGNEQFF. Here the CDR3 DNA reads TGTGCCAGCAGCATCGGGAATGAGCAGTTCTTC. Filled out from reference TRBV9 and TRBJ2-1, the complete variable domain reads DSGVTQTPKHLITATGQRVTLRCSPRSGDLSVYWYQQSLDQGLQFLIQYYNGEERAKGNILERFSAQQFPDLHSELNLSSLELGDSALYFCASSIGNEQFFGPGTRLTVL.

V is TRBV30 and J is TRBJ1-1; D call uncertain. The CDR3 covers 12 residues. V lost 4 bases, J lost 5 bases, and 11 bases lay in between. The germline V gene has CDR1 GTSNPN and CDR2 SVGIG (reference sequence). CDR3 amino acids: CAWTIFGTEAFF. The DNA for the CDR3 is TGTGCCTGGACGATATTCGGGACTGAAGCTTTCTTT.

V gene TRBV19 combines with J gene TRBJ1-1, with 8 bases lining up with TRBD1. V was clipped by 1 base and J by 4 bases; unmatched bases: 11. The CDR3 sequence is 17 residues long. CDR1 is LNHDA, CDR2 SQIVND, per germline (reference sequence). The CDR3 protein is CASSIGTNRDRLTEAFF. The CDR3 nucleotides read TGTGCCAGTAGTATAGGGACTAACCGGGACAGGCTCACTGAAGCTTTCTTT.

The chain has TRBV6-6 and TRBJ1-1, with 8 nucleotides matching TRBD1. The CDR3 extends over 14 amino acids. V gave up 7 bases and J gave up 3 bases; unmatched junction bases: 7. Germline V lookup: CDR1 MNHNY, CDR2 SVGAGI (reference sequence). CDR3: CASTQGAADTEAFF. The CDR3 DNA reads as TGTGCCAGCACCCAGGGGGCGGCTGACACTGAAGCTTTCTTT.